This TCR beta chain was identified during a study of Tregs in tolerant kidney transplant recipients. Findings of the study overall: Activated donor B cell expansion appeared to reveal the most relevant donor-specific TCRbeta repertoire.

The V end lost 0 bases, the J end lost 6 bases, and 7 bases lay between the germline ends. The CDR3 is made up of 13 amino acids. Germline CDR1 is SGHRS and CDR2 is YFSETQ. The method was immunoSEQ multiplex PCR; TCRdb's version includes in-frame clones alone and lacks a portion of them. The profile shows 75,000 to 80,000 clones, under 95% of them singletons. Remarks on this clone: The antigen remains undetermined. Different DNA sequences within this sample yield the same CDR3.

This rearrangement joins TRBV5-1 to TRBJ1-5, with D possibly being TRBD1 (6 bases). This specimen was Tregs from blood, taken before the transplant. This sequence was found in a human donor who received a combined kidney and bone marrow transplant. CDR3 in amino acids: CASSLEGGQPQHF. The CDR3 nucleotides read TGCGCCAGCAGCTTGGAGGGGGGTCAGCCCCAGCATTTT.